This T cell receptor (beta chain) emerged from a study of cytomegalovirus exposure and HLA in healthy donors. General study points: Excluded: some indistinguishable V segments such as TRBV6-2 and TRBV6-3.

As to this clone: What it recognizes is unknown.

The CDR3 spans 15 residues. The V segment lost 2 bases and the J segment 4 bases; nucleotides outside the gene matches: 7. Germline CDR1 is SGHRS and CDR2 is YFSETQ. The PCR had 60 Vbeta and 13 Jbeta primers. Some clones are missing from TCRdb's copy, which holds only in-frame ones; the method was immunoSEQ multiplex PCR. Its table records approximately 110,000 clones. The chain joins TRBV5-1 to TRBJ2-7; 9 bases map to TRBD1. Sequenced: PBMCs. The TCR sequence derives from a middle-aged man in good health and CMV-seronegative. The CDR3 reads CASSLGGTGSYEQYF. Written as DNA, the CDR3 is TGCGCCAGCAGCTTAGGAGGGACAGGGTCGTACGAGCAGTACTTC. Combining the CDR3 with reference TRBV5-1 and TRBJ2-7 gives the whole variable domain KAGVTQTPRYLIKTRGQQVTLSCSPISGHRSVSWYQQTPGQGLQFLFEYFSETQRNKGNFPGRFSGRQFSNSRSEMNVSTLELGDSALYLCASSLGGTGSYEQYFGPGTRLTVT.